This is a list of T cell receptor beta chains from one sample in a study of blood T cell repertoires in COVID-19. Generated by immunoSEQ multiplex PCR, the TCRdb table keeps only in-frame clones and is missing some. The table includes some 220,000 clones, around four fifths detected once. The material sequenced was peripheral blood. Receptors originate from a woman aged 55-69 years with active or convalescent COVID-19. The CDR3 runs from the conserved cysteine through the conserved F or W. A D gene is named only where the DNA matches it firmly. Rows may omit the clone size; those that give it use once, few, many or a size class.

size: NA; V: TRBV5-1; J: TRBJ1-1; D: NA; DNA: TGCGCCAGCAGCCAAACAGGGACGGGCACTGAAGCTTTCTTT; CDR3: CASSQTGTGTEAFF
size: NA; V: TRBV18; J: TRBJ2-3; D: NA; DNA: TGTGCCAGCTCATCCCTAACGGGGGGCGCAGATACGCAGTATTTT; CDR3: CASSSLTGGADTQYF
size: few; V: TRBV5-6; J: TRBJ2-7; D: NA; DNA: TGTGCCAGCAGCTCGGACCTTAGGGGCTACGAGCAGTACTTC; CDR3: CASSSDLRGYEQYF
size: NA; V: TRBV6-1; J: TRBJ1-4; D: NA; DNA: TGTGCCAGCAGTGAGGGCGACTGGGCGGGTGAAAAACTGTTTTTT; CDR3: CASSEGDWAGEKLFF
size: NA; V: TRBV28; J: TRBJ1-3; D: TRBD1; DNA: TGTGCCAGCACCAAAAACCCAAGACAGGGAGGCGGAAACACCATATATTTT; CDR3: CASTKNPRQGGGNTIYF
size: NA; V: TRBV30; J: TRBJ1-2; D: NA; DNA: TGTGCCTGGAGTGTAGCGACTAACTATGGCTACACCTTC; CDR3: CAWSVATNYGYTF
size: NA; V: TRBV19; J: TRBJ2-1; D: TRBD1; DNA: TGTGCCAGTAGTCCAGGAGGGGACAGGGGACGAAATGAGCAGTTCTTC; CDR3: CASSPGGDRGRNEQFF
size: NA; V: TRBV2; J: TRBJ1-2; D: NA; DNA: TGTGCCAGCACTGACAGGATCTATGGCTACACCTTC; CDR3: CASTDRIYGYTF
size: NA; V: TRBV7-9; J: TRBJ2-1; D: TRBD2; DNA: TGTGCCAGCAGCTTAGGGCGGGAGCGCCCCTACAATGAGCAGTTCTTC; CDR3: CASSLGRERPYNEQFF
size: NA; V: TRBV3-1/TRBV3-2; J: TRBJ1-6; D: TRBD1; DNA: TGTGCCAGCAGCCCGGGACAGGGCCCTAATTCACCCCTCCACTTT; CDR3: CASSPGQGPNSPLHF
size: NA; V: TRBV11-2; J: TRBJ2-1; D: TRBD2; DNA: TGTGCCAGCAGCCCGACTAGCTTAAAGATTAGCTCCTACAATGAGCAGTTCTTC; CDR3: CASSPTSLKISSYNEQFF
size: NA; V: TRBV28; J: TRBJ1-5; D: NA; DNA: TGTGCCAGCAGTTTTAGCGATCAGCCCCAGCATTTT; CDR3: CASSFSDQPQHF
size: NA; V: TRBV2; J: TRBJ2-1; D: TRBD1; DNA: TGTGCCAGCATTCGGGACAGGGGAATAGAGCAGTTCTTC; CDR3: CASIRDRGIEQFF
size: few; V: TRBV11-2; J: TRBJ1-3; D: NA; DNA: TGTGCCAGCAGCTTAAACCGACACTCTGGAAACACCATATATTTT; CDR3: CASSLNRHSGNTIYF
size: few; V: TRBV5-6; J: TRBJ2-5; D: NA; DNA: TGTGCCAGCAGCTTTGGAGGGAGGGAGACCCAGTACTTC; CDR3: CASSFGGRETQYF
size: NA; V: TRBV12-3/TRBV12-4; J: TRBJ1-4; D: NA; DNA: TGTGCCAGCAGTTTCGGGGGAGAAAAACTGTTTTTT; CDR3: CASSFGGEKLFF